This is a list of T cell receptor beta chains from one sample in a study of blood T cell repertoires in COVID-19. Profiling relied on immunoSEQ multiplex PCR, and the TCRdb table lists in-frame clones only, not all of them. The repertoire holds 60,000 to 70,000 clones, with 88% as singletons. The sample was peripheral blood. The receptors originated from an elderly woman with active COVID-19. CDR3s include the opening cysteine and the closing phenylalanine or tryptophan. The order of the fields is D gene, J gene, V gene, clone size, CDR3 DNA, CDR3 protein. The D gene is left open where the match is weak. Clone size is not always given. Where it is, it says once, few, many or a class for expanded clones.

TRBD1 | TRBJ1-4 | TRBV9 | NA | TGTGCCAGCAGCGTGCCGGGACAGGGAGGGGAAAAACTGTTTTTT | CASSVPGQGGEKLFF
TRBD2 | TRBJ2-5 | TRBV7-8 | NA | TGTGCCAGCACCTTATTACTAGCGCTCCCGGAGACCCAGTACTTC | CASTLLLALPETQYF
TRBD2 | TRBJ2-3 | TRBV6-1 | NA | TGTGCCAGCAGTGTGACTAGCGGGGGAAACACAGATACGCAGTATTTT | CASSVTSGGNTDTQYF
NA | TRBJ1-2 | TRBV4-2 | NA | TGTGCCAGCAGCCCCCAGATGGAGACGGGCTACACCTTC | CASSPQMETGYTF
NA | TRBJ2-3 | TRBV2 | NA | TGTGCCAGCAACCCTTGGGAGTCAGATACGCAGTATTTT | CASNPWESDTQYF
TRBD1 | TRBJ2-7 | TRBV6-2/TRBV6-3 | few | TGTGCCAGCAGTTCGACAGGGCCCGACGAGCAGTACTTC | CASSSTGPDEQYF
TRBD2 | TRBJ2-1 | TRBV6-6 | NA | TGTGCCAGCAGCCTCCGACTAGCGGGGGGGCAAAATGAGCAGTTCTTC | CASSLRLAGGQNEQFF
NA | TRBJ1-2 | TRBV27 | NA | TGTGCCAGCAGTCCCAGACCCGAACGGGGTGGCTACACCTTC | CASSPRPERGGYTF
NA | TRBJ1-6 | TRBV11-1 | NA | TGTGCCAGCAGCTTCGGGCGCGGGGCCTCACCCCTCCACTTT | CASSFGRGASPLHF
TRBD2 | TRBJ2-7 | TRBV18 | few | TGTGCCAGCTCACCATGGGGAAGACAGCGGGGGGACCCCTACGAGCAGTACTTC | CASSPWGRQRGDPYEQYF
TRBD1 | TRBJ2-7 | TRBV15 | NA | TGTGCCACCAGCATCACACCGGGACAGGGCTATGAGCAGTACTTC | CATSITPGQGYEQYF
NA | TRBJ1-5 | TRBV28 | NA | TGTGCCAGCAGTTTTTACAGGAATAGCAATCAGCCCCAGCATTTT | CASSFYRNSNQPQHF
NA | TRBJ2-7 | TRBV11-2 | NA | TGTGCCAGCAGCGCGGACTTTTACGAGCAGTACTTC | CASSADFYEQYF
NA | TRBJ2-5 | TRBV27 | NA | TGTGCCAGCAGTTCACAGGGGGGGAGAGAGACCCAGTACTTC | CASSSQGGRETQYF
TRBD1 | TRBJ1-2 | TRBV30 | NA | TGTGCCTGGAGCCCTGACAGGGTGCGTGGCTACACCTTC | CAWSPDRVRGYTF
NA | TRBJ1-6 | TRBV10-2 | NA | TGCGCCAGCAGTGAGTCCTTTTGGCGGGGTAATTCACCCCTCCACTTT | CASSESFWRGNSPLHF
TRBD2 | TRBJ2-7 | TRBV7-2 | NA | TGTGCCAGCAGCTTAGCGGGCAGCGGGGGACACGAGCAGTACTTC | CASSLAGSGGHEQYF
NA | TRBJ2-7 | TRBV9 | NA | TGTGCCAGCAGCGTAGCAGGGGACCTCTCCTACGAGCAGTACTTC | CASSVAGDLSYEQYF
NA | TRBJ2-2 | TRBV25-1 | NA | TGTGCCAGCAGTGAATCGCGTAACACCGGGGAGCTGTTTTTT | CASSESRNTGELFF
NA | TRBJ2-7 | TRBV7-6 | NA | TGTGCCAGCAGCCGCCTATGGGGGCCGCCCGCCGGGTTCTCATACGAGCAGTACTTC | CASSRLWGPPAGFSYEQYF
TRBD1 | TRBJ1-4 | TRBV9 | NA | TGTGCCAGCAGCGTAGGCAGGACAGGTTATGAAAAACTGTTTTTT | CASSVGRTGYEKLFF
NA | TRBJ2-5 | TRBV5-6 | NA | TGTGCCAGCAGCTTGCGGGGGGCAGAGACCCAGTACTTC | CASSLRGAETQYF
NA | TRBJ1-2 | TRBV7-3 | NA | TGTGCCAGCAGCTTCACGACAGGTGGGGGCTATGGCTACACCTTC | CASSFTTGGGYGYTF
TRBD2 | TRBJ2-5 | TRBV2 | NA | TGTGCCAGCAGTGTATCGGCGGGGGGGCCCGGGGAGACCCAGTACTTC | CASSVSAGGPGETQYF
NA | TRBJ1-2 | TRBV11-2 | NA | TGTGCCAGCAGCTCGCCCGCGCTATTCTATGGCTACACCTTC | CASSSPALFYGYTF
TRBD1 | TRBJ2-7 | TRBV5-5 | few | TGTGCCAGCAGCTTGGGCCCAGGGGGAAGCTACGAGCAGTACTTC | CASSLGPGGSYEQYF
NA | TRBJ2-4 | TRBV11-2 | NA | TGTGCCAGCAGCCCCCGGGACTGGAAAAACATTCAGTACTTC | CASSPRDWKNIQYF
TRBD1 | TRBJ1-4 | TRBV14 | NA | TGTGCCAGCAGCCAAGAAGGAGGGGACAGGGGAGTTGAAAAACTGTTTTTT | CASSQEGGDRGVEKLFF
NA | TRBJ1-1 | TRBV2 | NA | TGTGCCAGCAGCGAGCTGACTTCGAACACTGAAGCTTTCTTT | CASSELTSNTEAFF
TRBD1 | TRBJ1-3 | TRBV5-8 | NA | TGTGCCAGCAGCTTGGGGACAGGGTCCCTCGCTGGAAACACCATATATTTT | CASSLGTGSLAGNTIYF
TRBD1 | TRBJ1-3 | TRBV5-1 | NA | TGCGCCAGCAAGGCAGGGGGCGCTGGAAACACCATATATTTT | CASKAGGAGNTIYF
NA | TRBJ1-4 | TRBV18 | NA | TGTGCCAGCTCACCAGGCTCAACTAATGAAAAACTGTTTTTT | CASSPGSTNEKLFF
TRBD1 | TRBJ2-7 | TRBV5-4 | NA | TGTGCCAGCAGCTTGGCCGGGACAGGGAGGTACGAGCAGTACTTC | CASSLAGTGRYEQYF
NA | TRBJ1-1 | TRBV11-1 | NA | TGTGCCAGCAGCTTAGCGGCGCTAATGGGGGCTGGCACTGAAGCTTTCTTT | CASSLAALMGAGTEAFF
NA | TRBJ2-1 | TRBV5-1 | NA | TGCGCCAGCAGCTTGAGTAGCGCTTACAATGAGCAGTTCTTC | CASSLSSAYNEQFF
NA | TRBJ2-5 | TRBV6-5 | NA | TGTGCCAGCAGTTACCCGGGTCGCGAGACCCAGTACTTC | CASSYPGRETQYF
TRBD1 | TRBJ1-6 | TRBV7-6 | NA | TGTGCCAGCAGCCTACAGGGGGGCCTATATGATTCACCCCTCCACTTT | CASSLQGGLYDSPLHF
TRBD2 | TRBJ2-7 | TRBV6-5 | NA | TGTGCCAGAAGAATTAGCGGGTCAACCTACGAGCAGTACTTC | CARRISGSTYEQYF
TRBD1 | TRBJ2-7 | TRBV20-1 | few | TGCAGTGCAGCTACAGGGGTGGAGCAGTACTTC | CSAATGVEQYF
TRBD1 | TRBJ2-2 | TRBV7-2 | NA | TGTGCCAGCAGGCCAGGGACAGGGAACACCGGGGAGCTGTTTTTT | CASRPGTGNTGELFF
NA | TRBJ2-1 | TRBV12-3/TRBV12-4 | NA | TGTGCCAGCAGTACCGGACTGAAGCAGTTCTTC | CASSTGLKQFF
NA | TRBJ1-4 | TRBV6-2/TRBV6-3 | NA | TGTGCCAGCAGTTCCTTAAGATTGGACAGATTCGAGGAAAAACTGTTTTTT | CASSSLRLDRFEEKLFF
TRBD2 | TRBJ2-4 | TRBV7-6 | few | TGTGCCAGCAGATTACGCCTTTTTCTAGCGGGGGGGACGAACATTCAGTACTTC | CASRLRLFLAGGTNIQYF
NA | TRBJ2-1 | TRBV9 | NA | TGTGCCAGCAGCGTCTCACTAGCTTGGGAATTCAATGAGCAGTTCTTC | CASSVSLAWEFNEQFF
NA | TRBJ1-2 | TRBV20-1 | NA | TGCAGTGCTAGTAGTAGCACTAACTATGGCTACACCTTC | CSASSSTNYGYTF
NA | TRBJ2-7 | TRBV6-1 | NA | TGTGCCAGCAGTGAACGGTGGGGGGATTACTACGAGCAGTACTTC | CASSERWGDYYEQYF
TRBD1 | TRBJ1-1 | TRBV27 | NA | TGTGCCAGCAGTTCTGGATACGGGACAGGGGAAACTGAAGCTTTCTTT | CASSSGYGTGETEAFF
TRBD1 | TRBJ1-5 | TRBV27 | NA | TGTGCCAGCAGCCTCACAGGGGGCGGGCAGCCCCAGCATTTT | CASSLTGGGQPQHF
NA | TRBJ1-5 | TRBV28 | once | TGTGCCAGCAGGCGGGGTGGGACCGATCAGCCCCAGCATTTT | CASRRGGTDQPQHF
TRBD1 | TRBJ2-2 | TRBV9 | few | TGTGCCAGCAGCCCTCGACAGGGAGTCACCGGGGAGCTGTTTTTT | CASSPRQGVTGELFF
NA | TRBJ2-1 | TRBV2 | NA | TGTGCCAGCAGTGAAGCAGGGCCCGGGGTCAATGAGCAGTTCTTC | CASSEAGPGVNEQFF
NA | TRBJ1-2 | TRBV6-6 | NA | TGTGCCAGCAGTTACTCGACGGGGGATGGCTACACCTTC | CASSYSTGDGYTF
NA | TRBJ1-2 | TRBV7-8 | NA | TGTGCCAGCAGCCGAGATGGCAAATCAACGGGCTACACCTTC | CASSRDGKSTGYTF
NA | TRBJ2-1 | TRBV5-1 | NA | TGCGCCAGCAGCTTGGGGGCGAAATTTGAGCAGTTCTTC | CASSLGAKFEQFF
NA | TRBJ1-4 | TRBV9 | once | TGTGCCAGCAGCGTAGCTCCAGGCCTGGATGAAAAACTGTTTTTT | CASSVAPGLDEKLFF
NA | TRBJ2-5 | TRBV5-1 | NA | TGCGCCAGCACTAGGACAGCCAGCGAGACCCAGTACTTC | CASTRTASETQYF
TRBD1 | TRBJ1-2 | TRBV5-8 | NA | TGTGCCAGCAGCTTGGGGCAGGGGGACTACTATGGCTACACCTTC | CASSLGQGDYYGYTF
NA | TRBJ2-1 | TRBV7-9 | NA | TGTGCCAGCAGCTTAATGTCAGCGCCTAACAATGAGCAGTTCTTC | CASSLMSAPNNEQFF
TRBD1 | TRBJ2-7 | TRBV6-5 | NA | TGTGCCAGCAGTACCCGACAGGGATGGGGCGAGCAGTACTTC | CASSTRQGWGEQYF
TRBD1 | TRBJ2-7 | TRBV29-1 | NA | TGCAGCGTTGAACCCGGGACAGGATCCCGCGAGCAGTACTTC | CSVEPGTGSREQYF